The source of this T cell receptor beta chain is a study of shared clonotypes between healthy human individuals (dated by TCRdb to 2020 to 2021). About the full investigation: A few men and a couple of women, aged 18 to 49 years, made up the cohort. To estimate repertoire size and how much clonotype sharing occurs between individuals, the study deeply sequenced the blood TCR repertoires of five healthy adults. Per donor, three plates each were used for CD4 naive and CD4 memory, two for CD8 naive, and one for CD8 memory. Leukapheresis yielded between about 0.9 and 10 billion PBMCs per donor. Libraries were prepared and TCR repertoires were sequenced by different laboratories using diverse techniques, in order to increase sequencing depth and limit assay-specific biases.

About this clone: What antigen it recognizes has not been identified. Nothing much larger sits one base from this clone, and base qualities are not available.

Study-level results and caveats: Clonotypes shared by all four sorted-subset donors showed higher generation probabilities than non-shared clonotypes. Sampling was limited to blood, and TCR repertoires in tissue likely differ from TCR repertoires in blood. When a few donors were compared, the shared fraction of clonotypes was about 5.5% for naive CD4, over 3% for naive CD8, roughly 2.5% for memory CD4, and less than 0.5% for memory CD8. The genetic and exposure-history diversity represented was limited by the small number of donors. Rarefaction of sorted-subset datasets indicated incomplete sequencing despite the large sequencing depth. Pairwise subsampling led to the expectation that sequencing depth would affect the degree of clonotype sharing among donors. Naive subsets generally had larger estimated clonotype richness than memory subsets.

For the CD8 naive samples, CD45RO-negative cells were positively selected for CCR7, yielding a CD45RA+CCR7+ population from which TemRA cells were excluded. Healthy HIV-negative adults with no recently reported acute infections or vaccinations were included as donors. Every donor was a Caucasian adult residing in Nashville, Tennessee, USA. Blood was obtained by leukapheresis, after which PBMCs were separated by Ficoll-Histopaque density gradient centrifugation and cryopreserved in liquid nitrogen vapor phase. Purity and quantity of every magnetically sorted T cell population were checked by analytical flow cytometry. Genomic DNA was isolated from each sorted fraction and quantified by UV absorbance on a Nanodrop 2000c. Using the deep immunoSEQ assay, multiplex PCR amplified TCR CDR3 regions from genomic DNA. Extracted genomic DNA from each cell subset was spread evenly across all wells of several immunoSEQ 96-well plates, with each plate serving as a replicate. For sorted subsets, about 210 ng of genomic DNA, equivalent to around 31,000 T cell genomes, went into each replicate PCR. Purified libraries were measured with a Qubit 3.0 fluorometer, size-checked on a Bioanalyzer 2100, and measured again with the KAPA Library Quantification kit. A separate single-read 150-cycle Illumina NextSeq 550 flow cell was used to sequence each immunoSEQ 96-well plate. The original methods were these. The immunoSEQ output contained only junctional sequences without quality scores, so filtering could not match that applied to full-length reads. Sequences were annotated with PyIR, a Python wrapper for IgBLAST v1.9, using IMGT germline references to assign V/J genes and CDR3. Reads were filtered out if the reads had weak V/J assignments (E-value above 1e-6), no CDR3, stop codons, out-of-frame junctions, or ambiguous translated residues. V3J clonotypes were defined by identical inferred V gene, J gene, and CDR3 amino acid sequence. To compute the percentage overlap between repertoires, the number of shared unique clonotypes was divided by the size of the smaller repertoire. Richness of each repertoire was evaluated using RTK rarefaction, the Chao1 estimator, and Recon v2.1 estimates of unobserved clonotypes. Generation probabilities were computed with OLGA for all TCRbeta clonotypes obtained by the gDNA method from four donors. TCRdb took over this immuneACCESS table, retaining in-frame rearrangements with V and J assigned. Such tables are incomplete; in checked studies, under half of the missing clones stem from an unresolved V gene, and the remainder is unexplained. The V and J calls and clone size come from that table; D and trimming were worked out from the DNA. A total of hundreds of thousands of clones appear in this sample, roughly nine tenths of them only once. The ten largest make up nearly 25% of the sample.

From its cysteine to its phenylalanine, the CDR3 spans 15 amino acids. CDR3 DNA is the only sequence kept; it has 45 bases, read in frame from the first base. CDR1 and CDR2 are drawn from the germline V gene: SGHVS, FNYEAQ. Trimmed from V: 1 base; trimmed from J: 2 bases; junction bases lacking a gene match: 3. The sample was naive CD8+ T cells sorted from blood. Explained via the paper, the cell subset or site label denotes: CD45RA+CCR7+. The chain employs TRBV7-6 and TRBJ2-7; the central 9 bases match TRBD1. The receptor comes from a man aged 30 to 39 in good health. The DNA is TGTGCCAGCAGCTTAGGAGGGACAGGGACCTACGAGCAGTACTTC. It is translated as CASSLGGTGTYEQYF.